This T cell receptor beta chain came from a study of blood T cell repertoires in COVID-19. Looking at the study overall: Specimens from acute and convalescent COVID-19 originated in the United States, Italy and Spain. PBMCs, B-cell-depleted T cells, or T cells were the source of the cDNA or gDNA that made up the material.

Cohort 3 donors were reported recovered after two negative PCRs, clearance, or symptom resolution. TCRdb keeps only in-frame clones here, not all; method: immunoSEQ multiplex PCR. The table has around 280,000 clones, roughly 90% seen once. Germline CDR1 reads LNHDA; CDR2 reads SQIVND (reference sequence). After removal of 3 bases from V and 4 bases from J, the junction contained 9 bases not matched to a gene. The CDR3 runs 15 residues. The sequenced material came from PBMCs or T cells enriched from blood (not recorded which). This TCR came from a woman aged 40 to 55 who had recovered from COVID-19. The chain recombines TRBV19 with TRBJ2-7, with 7 bases aligning to TRBD1. Here the CDR3 reads CASSMVKGALYEQYF. The CDR3 region has the DNA TGTGCCAGTAGTATGGTCAAGGGGGCTTTGTACGAGCAGTACTTC.